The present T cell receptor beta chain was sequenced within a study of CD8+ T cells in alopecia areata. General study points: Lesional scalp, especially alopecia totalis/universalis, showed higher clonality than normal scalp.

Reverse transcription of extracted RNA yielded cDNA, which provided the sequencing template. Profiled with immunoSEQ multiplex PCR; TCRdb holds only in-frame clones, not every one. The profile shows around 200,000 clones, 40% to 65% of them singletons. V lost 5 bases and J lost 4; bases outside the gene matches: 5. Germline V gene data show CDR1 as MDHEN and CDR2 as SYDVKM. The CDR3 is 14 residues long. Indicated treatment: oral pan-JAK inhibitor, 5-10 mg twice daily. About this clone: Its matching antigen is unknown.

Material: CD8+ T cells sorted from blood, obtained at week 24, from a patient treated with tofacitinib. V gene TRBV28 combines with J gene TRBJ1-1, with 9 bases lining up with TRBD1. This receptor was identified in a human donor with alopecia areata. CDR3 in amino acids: CASSTTTGGTEAFF. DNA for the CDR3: TGTGCCAGCAGTACAACGACAGGGGGCACTGAAGCTTTCTTT. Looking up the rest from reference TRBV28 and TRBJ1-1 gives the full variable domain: DVKVTQSSRYLVKRTGEKVFLECVQDMDHENMFWYRQDPGLGLRLIYFSYDVKMKEKGDIPEGYSVSREKKERFSLILESASTNQTSMYLCASSTTTGGTEAFFGQGTRLTVV.